Below, one TCR beta chain is given with its context. This sample is drawn from a study of blood T cell repertoires in COVID-19. Looking at the study overall: The United States, Italy and Spain provided the acute and convalescent COVID-19 samples.

Produced via immunoSEQ multiplex PCR; TCRdb's table is partial and in-frame only. The data show about 330,000 clones, about 90% seen once. The study recruited people aged roughly 18 to 100 years across approximately 23 US areas. Allocation to cohorts depended on clinical history reported by the participants. Donors of Cohort 3 who recovered were those that had two negative PCRs, clearance, or symptom resolution. The sequence came from a woman in her twenties or thirties who had recovered from COVID-19. Sample: PBMCs or T cells enriched from blood (not recorded which).

In nucleotides, the CDR3 is TGTGCCAGCAGTGAAAGGGGGACAGACACTGAAGCTTTCTTT. Protein product: CASSERGTDTEAFF. V and J are TRBV6-1 and TRBJ1-1; 7 nucleotides align to TRBD1. Germline V lookup: CDR1 MNHNS, CDR2 SASEGT. With V trimmed by 2 bases and J by 3 bases, 3 bases remained unmatched. CDR3 size: 14 residues.